This T cell receptor beta chain was recovered during a study of post-analysis software for immune sequencing data (dated by TCRdb to about 2015). In terms of the full investigation: Recorded disease courses included relapsing-remitting, secondary progressive and progressive-relapsing multiple sclerosis, with some patients lacking subtype annotation. The multiple sclerosis patient repertoires were compared with some twelve previously published healthy control repertoires from donors aged 6 to 25 years. A subset of samples was prepared in parallel using single-end sample barcoding, then pooled and co-amplified after Illumina adapter ligation.

To demonstrate the VDJtools post-analysis software, TCR beta repertoires were profiled from the peripheral blood of 13 young patients with multiple sclerosis. The multiple sclerosis patients were children and adolescents between about 6 and 16 years of age. The library was generated by PCR. Sequenced using an Illumina HiSeq 2500. To reduce PCR and sequencing biases, unique molecular identifiers were incorporated into the TCR beta cDNA libraries. Some 500,000 cDNA molecules were obtained per 1 to 10 million input T cells, so each molecule approximated one T cell. Patient libraries were prepared and sequenced with the same protocol used for the earlier healthy control dataset. Within a given batch, samples were prepared together, multiplexed and sequenced on the same HiSeq lane. On the study's bioinformatics: Raw barcoded reads were processed with MIGEC, discarding single-read molecular identifier groups before consensus assembly and CDR3 extraction. VDJtools was used for post-analysis of the clonotype tables, with diversity normalized by down-sampling every dataset to the smallest sample size. To correct batch-related cross-sample contamination, repertoire overlap clustering matched CDR3 amino acid sequences but not nucleotide sequences. The public reads were quality trimmed at Q25 with fastp and then assembled into clones with MiXCR by TCRdb, keeping productive beta chains. Entries that share a CDR3 protein sequence are merged under the most common genes and DNA. The V and J calls here are based on TCRdb, not the publication. This sample is represented by about 400,000 distinct CDR3 sequences; approximately 33% of them were singletons. The ten top clones hold about an eighth of the sample.

The research as a whole found: Strong co-clustering of samples prepared in the same batch was shown by direct clustering with F measure, prompting a batch-effect correction. Significantly higher frequencies in patients than in controls were found for a handful of TRBV segments, including TRBV5-6, TRBV5-1 and TRBV20-1. The multiple sclerosis patient group was slightly younger than the control group. Compared with controls, multiple sclerosis patients had significantly lower normalized Chao1 diversity, a finding suggesting substantial peripheral T-cell clonal expansion.

The germline V gene supplies CDR1 SQVTM and CDR2 ANQGSEA. Including cysteine and phenylalanine, the CDR3 has 13 amino acids. The entry retains the CDR3 DNA only, 39 bases that are in frame from base 1. Trimming accounts for 8 bases at V and 5 bases at J, while the number of junction bases matched to no gene is 9. Note on this clonotype: Its antigen remains undetermined. No much larger clone exists at a distance of one base, and base qualities are not known.

The chain uses TRBV29-1 and TRBJ2-1; 7 middle bases align to TRBD2. The source is a girl between 5 and 17 years old with multiple sclerosis. Sequenced: blood. The nucleotide sequence reads as follows: TGCAGCTTTACGGGAGGCGGGCACAATGAGCAGTTCTTC. It codes for CSFTGGGHNEQFF.